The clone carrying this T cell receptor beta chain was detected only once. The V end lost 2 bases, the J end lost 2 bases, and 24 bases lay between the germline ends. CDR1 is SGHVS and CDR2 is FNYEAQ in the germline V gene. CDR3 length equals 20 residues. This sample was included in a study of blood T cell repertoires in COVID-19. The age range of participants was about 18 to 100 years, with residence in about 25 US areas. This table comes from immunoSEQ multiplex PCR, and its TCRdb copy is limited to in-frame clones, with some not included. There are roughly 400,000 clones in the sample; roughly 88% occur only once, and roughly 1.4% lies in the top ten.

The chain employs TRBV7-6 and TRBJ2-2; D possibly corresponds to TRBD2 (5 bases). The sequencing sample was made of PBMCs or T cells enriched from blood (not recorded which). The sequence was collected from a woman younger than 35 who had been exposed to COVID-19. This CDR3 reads CASSLPDTGELFINTGELFF. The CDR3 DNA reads TGTGCCAGCAGCTTACCTGACACCGGGGAGCTGTTTATAAACACCGGGGAGCTGTTTTTT.